The rows below give T cell receptor beta chains drawn from one sample of a study of T-cell memory formation after mild COVID-19. TCRdb reanalysed the 5' RACE reads using MiXCR and keeps one entry per CDR3 protein. Among around 35,000 distinct CDR3 sequences listed, 7% to 8% were seen once. The sequencing input was PBMCs or a T cell subset sorted from them (not recorded which). The receptor source for this set is a young man who had mild COVID-19 (a few samples of this study predate the infection). Cell type and time point are not known. Both conserved end residues are part of each CDR3. The D gene is left open where the match is weak. Clone size is shown for a subset of rows, as once, few, many or a class of expanded clone.

V gene,J gene,D gene,clone size,CDR3 DNA,CDR3 protein
TRBV10-3,TRBJ2-5,NA,many,TGTGCCATCAGTGAGCACACTAGAGAGACCCAGTACTTC,CAISEHTRETQYF
TRBV7-2,TRBJ2-3,TRBD2,few,TGTGCCAGCAGCGGAACCGGGACTAGCGGATCAGATACGCAGTATTTT,CASSGTGTSGSDTQYF
TRBV5-1,TRBJ2-3,NA,many,TGCGCCAGCAGCTTGGGGGGTCGCACAGATACGCAGTATTTT,CASSLGGRTDTQYF
TRBV4-2,TRBJ1-5,NA,NA,TGTGCCAGCAGCCAAGATGCAGCCAATCAGCCCCAGCATTTT,CASSQDAANQPQHF
TRBV10-2,TRBJ1-1,NA,many,TGCGCCAGCAGTGAGTCCCAGAACACTGAAGCTTTCTTT,CASSESQNTEAFF
TRBV4-1,TRBJ1-2,NA,many,TGCGCCAGCAGCCAAGACCCAGGGGACTATGGCTACACCTTC,CASSQDPGDYGYTF
TRBV12-3/TRBV12-4,TRBJ1-1,NA,many,TGTGCCAGCAGTTCACACAGGGCAGTGAACACTGAAGCTTTCTTT,CASSSHRAVNTEAFF
TRBV5-1,TRBJ2-7,TRBD1,many,TGCGCCAGCAGCGCCCGGACAGGGCAATACACCTACGAGCAGTACTTC,CASSARTGQYTYEQYF
TRBV7-9,TRBJ2-3,NA,NA,TGTGCCAGCAGCTTAGCTCTAGCGCAATCAGATACGCAGTATTTT,CASSLALAQSDTQYF
TRBV5-1,TRBJ2-7,NA,many,TGCGCCAGCAGCTTGGGATGGGCGTCTGGGGGGAAGGACGAGCAGTACTTC,CASSLGWASGGKDEQYF
TRBV9,TRBJ1-1,NA,many,TGTGCCAGCAGCGTCGCCCCACGGACTGAAGCTTTCTTT,CASSVAPRTEAFF
TRBV3-1,TRBJ2-7,TRBD1,many,TGTGCCAGCAGCCTTCAAACAGGGGCCTACGAGCAGTACTTC,CASSLQTGAYEQYF
TRBV27,TRBJ2-3,TRBD2,few,TGTGCCAGCAGTCTTAGCGGGGGGGCCCCAGATACGCAGTATTTT,CASSLSGGAPDTQYF
TRBV7-8,TRBJ2-7,NA,many,TGTGCCAGCACCCAACGGCAGGGAGCCTCCTACGAGCAGTACTTC,CASTQRQGASYEQYF
TRBV27,TRBJ2-7,TRBD1,many,TGTGCCAGCAGTTTTCCTAGGGGACAGGGGCTATACAAATCCTACGAGCAGTACTTC,CASSFPRGQGLYKSYEQYF
TRBV6-6,TRBJ2-7,NA,many,TGTGCCAGCAGTTACGTACAGGGGGGGTCCTACGAGCAGTACTTC,CASSYVQGGSYEQYF
TRBV10-3,TRBJ2-2,NA,few,TGTGCCATCAGTGAGGTCTCAGCCGCGAACACCGGGGAGCTGTTTTTT,CAISEVSAANTGELFF
TRBV18,TRBJ1-1,NA,few,TGTGCCAGCTCACCATCCCCTGCCCTCACTGAAGCTTTCTTT,CASSPSPALTEAFF
TRBV20-1,TRBJ2-5,TRBD2,many,TGCAGTGCTAGAGATTTTGGCCAGCGGGGGGCCCAAGAGACCCAGTACTTC,CSARDFGQRGAQETQYF
TRBV6-1,TRBJ1-1,TRBD1,many,TGTGCCAGCAGTGAGGTGGGGACAGGGAATGAAGCTTTCTTT,CASSEVGTGNEAFF
TRBV7-2,TRBJ2-3,TRBD2,many,TGTGCCAGCAGCCCGCAAGCGGGGAGGACAGATACGCAGTATTTT,CASSPQAGRTDTQYF
TRBV3-1,TRBJ2-3,NA,many,TGTGCCAGCAGCCCTACCTGGACGGTGAGCACAGATACGCAGTATTTT,CASSPTWTVSTDTQYF
TRBV5-1,TRBJ2-5,NA,NA,TGCGCCAGCAGGCTTGGTTACCGGGAGACCCAGTACTTC,CASRLGYRETQYF
TRBV6-5,TRBJ2-5,NA,few,TGTGCCAGCAGGCCAGGGGGGCGTGAGACCCAGTACTTC,CASRPGGRETQYF
TRBV12-3/TRBV12-4,TRBJ2-1,NA,many,TGTGCCAGCAGTACGTTTGTGATGAACAATGAGCAGTTCTTC,CASSTFVMNNEQFF
TRBV7-9,TRBJ2-4,TRBD1,many,TGTGCCAGCAGCAGGACAGGGGCCAAAAACATTCAGTACTTC,CASSRTGAKNIQYF
TRBV10-2,TRBJ2-7,TRBD1,many,TGCGCCAGCAGCGCACCGGGACAGGGGGCGCGGGAGCAGTACTTC,CASSAPGQGAREQYF
TRBV11-2,TRBJ2-1,NA,many,TGTGCCAGCAGCTTAGACTTTGAGCAGTTCTTC,CASSLDFEQFF
TRBV2,TRBJ2-3,NA,many,TGTGCCACCACCCCCGAGGGGCACACAGATACGCAGTATTTT,CATTPEGHTDTQYF
TRBV6-2/TRBV6-3,TRBJ1-2,NA,many,TGTGCCAGTGAAATCGGGGGCTATGGCTACACCTTC,CASEIGGYGYTF
TRBV10-3,TRBJ1-5,NA,NA,TGTGCCATCGGAAGCCCGGACCGCTCAAGGTTGGAGCCCCAGCATTTT,CAIGSPDRSRLEPQHF
TRBV12-3/TRBV12-4,TRBJ2-1,NA,NA,TGTGCCAGCACCGTAGGAGGCGACTCCTACAATGAGCAGTTCTTC,CASTVGGDSYNEQFF
TRBV12-3/TRBV12-4,TRBJ1-1,NA,few,TGTGCCAGCAGTTTAGAAGGGGAGGTGACTGAAGCTTTCTTT,CASSLEGEVTEAFF
TRBV7-9,TRBJ1-1,NA,many,TGTGCCAGCAGCACCTGGGAGAACACTGAAGCTTTCTTT,CASSTWENTEAFF
TRBV25-1,TRBJ2-5,NA,few,TGTGCCAGCGAAATCAACAGGCCGGGAGAGACCCAGTACTTC,CASEINRPGETQYF
TRBV27,TRBJ2-1,NA,many,TGTGCCAGCCTGGCGCCCAACAATGAGCAGTTCTTC,CASLAPNNEQFF
TRBV4-1,TRBJ2-7,NA,many,TGCGCCAGCAGCCTTGAGGGGGAGCAGTACTTC,CASSLEGEQYF
TRBV1,TRBJ2-3,NA,many,TGCACCAGCAGCGTAGGGACTAGCGGGGGGCAGACAGATACGCAGTATTTT,CTSSVGTSGGQTDTQYF
TRBV7-3,TRBJ2-3,TRBD2,many,TGTGCCAGCAGCTCTAGCGGGGGGGCAGATACGCAGTATTTT,CASSSSGGADTQYF
TRBV7-9,TRBJ1-6,NA,many,TGTGCCAGCAGCCACAGGGAGTCACCCCTCCACTTT,CASSHRESPLHF
TRBV11-1,TRBJ2-2,NA,NA,TGTGCCAGCAGCTCGGACATGGGCCTCTCAACCGGGGAGCTGTTTTTT,CASSSDMGLSTGELFF
TRBV2,TRBJ1-1,TRBD1,NA,TGTGCCAGCAGTGAATCTCAGGGGGGCACTGAAGCTTTCTTT,CASSESQGGTEAFF
TRBV5-1,TRBJ2-2,NA,many,TGCGCCAGCAGCTTCCAACAGGGCTCCGGGGAGCTGTTTTTT,CASSFQQGSGELFF
TRBV20-1,TRBJ1-6,TRBD1,many,TGCAGTGCTAGAGACGGAAGACAGGGATCAAATTCACCCCTCCACTTT,CSARDGRQGSNSPLHF
TRBV18,TRBJ2-5,NA,many,TGTGCCAGCTCACCACGACAGGGGACTAAAGAGACCCAGTACTTC,CASSPRQGTKETQYF
TRBV7-2,TRBJ2-7,NA,many,TGTGCCAGCAGCCAACAGGGACTTCAAGAGCAGTACTTC,CASSQQGLQEQYF
TRBV25-1,TRBJ2-3,TRBD1,many,TGTGCCAGCGGCGGACAGGGCTCAGATACGCAGTATTTT,CASGGQGSDTQYF
TRBV7-9,TRBJ2-7,NA,many,TGTGCCAGCAGCCGGCAGTTACCCTACGAGCAGTACTTC,CASSRQLPYEQYF
TRBV5-1,TRBJ2-5,TRBD2,many,TGCGCCAGCAGCGCGGGACTAGCGGGGAGACAAGAGACCCAGTACTTC,CASSAGLAGRQETQYF
TRBV2,TRBJ2-2,NA,many,TGTGCCAGCAGTGAAAGCAACACCGGGGAGCTGTTTTTT,CASSESNTGELFF
TRBV7-9,TRBJ2-3,TRBD1,many,TGTGCCAGCAGCTCATCCGGGACAGGGGGCCTAGATACGCAGTATTTT,CASSSSGTGGLDTQYF
TRBV28,TRBJ2-5,NA,many,TGTGCCAGCAGTACACCGGCTTCAGAGACCCAGTACTTC,CASSTPASETQYF
TRBV11-2,TRBJ2-3,NA,many,TGTGCCAGCAGCTCCTTCCGGGACCCCCCGCCAGATACGCAGTATTTT,CASSSFRDPPPDTQYF
TRBV11-2,TRBJ2-6,NA,many,TGTGCCAGCAGCAAAAGGGCGCTCGAAGGGGCAACCGGGGCCAACGTCCTGACTTTC,CASSKRALEGATGANVLTF
TRBV27,TRBJ1-2,TRBD1,many,TGTGCCAGCAGTTCCCCATCGACAGGGGTGGACTATGGCTACACCTTC,CASSSPSTGVDYGYTF